A single sample gave rise to the 9 T cell receptor beta chains below, sequenced in a study of blood T cell repertoires in COVID-19. The assay was immunoSEQ multiplex PCR, and TCRdb's table has in-frame clones only and misses some. The table shows fewer than 85,000 clones, with around 90% occurring only once. The sequenced sample consisted of peripheral blood. All receptors come from a human donor in a cohort sampled during active COVID-19.

The rearrangement links TRBV5-1 to TRBJ2-3; tentative D call: TRBD1 (5 bases). The ends were cut back, 3 bases at V and 2 bases at J, with 13 bases in the middle. The CDR3 consists of 15 residues. Germline CDR1 reads SGHRS; CDR2 reads YFSETQ. CDR3 nucleotide sequence: TGCGCCAGCAGCTGGGTTGTGGGGCCCACAGATACGCAGTATTTT. This codes for CASSWVVGPTDTQYF.

V and J are TRBV5-6 and TRBJ2-2; TRBD2 might be the D (6 bases). V dropped 1 base and J dropped 2 bases, with 15 bases sitting between them. CDR3 length: 17 amino acids. CDR1 and CDR2 (germline): SGHDT, YYEEEE. The CDR3, as DNA: TGTGCCAGCAGCTTGATTCATTTGCGGGGCAACACCGGGGAGCTGTTTTTT. This encodes CASSLIHLRGNTGELFF.

The J gene is TRBJ2-1, the V gene TRBV18; TRBD2 agrees at 9 bases. The junction had 11 bases not matched to a gene; V was cut back by 7 bases and J by 4 bases. CDR1 and CDR2 (germline): KGHSH, LQKENI. The CDR3 runs 16 residues. The CDR3 is CASLPKIAGVYNEQFF. The CDR3 coding sequence is TGTGCCAGCTTACCGAAAATAGCGGGAGTGTACAATGAGCAGTTCTTC.

The genes are TRBV20-1 and TRBJ2-1; a weak D match, TRBD2 (6 bases). With 3 bases removed from V and 6 bases from J, the gap between germline ends came to 24 bases. The V gene's germline CDR1 is DFQATT and CDR2 SNEGSKA (reference sequence). This CDR3 has 17 residues. The DNA for the CDR3 is TGCAGTGCTAGTGTAAGACCGGGACTCTACTCCCCCAATGAGCAGTTCTTC. Protein sequence: CSASVRPGLYSPNEQFF.

This clone was counted a single time. The rearrangement links TRBV12-3 or TRBV12-4 to TRBJ1-5; D remains unclear. Trimming took 4 bases from V and 6 from J, leaving 10 bases between them. This CDR3 is 13 amino acids long. The CDR3 region is CASSSDRSQPQHF. The CDR3 coding sequence is TGTGCCAGCAGTTCCGATAGGAGTCAGCCCCAGCATTTT.

This clone has just a few counts. V usage is TRBV3-1 (or the pseudogene TRBV3-2) and J usage is TRBJ2-7; TRBD1 might be the D (6 bases). The CDR3 contains 15 residues. Germline V CDR1 and CDR2: LGHDT, YNNKEL (reference sequence). Trimming removed 1 base from V and 0 bases from J, with 10 bases in between. DNA of the CDR3: TGTGCCAGCAGCCAAGGGAGGACAGCCTCCTACGAGCAGTACTTC. Its translation is CASSQGRTASYEQYF.

This sequence joins TRBV18 and TRBJ2-1; TRBD2 is a possible D gene (5 bases). Per germline, CDR1 KGHSH and CDR2 LQKENI. The CDR3 is 13 amino acids. Trimming left V 3 bases short and J 5 bases short, with 8 bases between. The CDR3 nucleotides read TGTGCCAGCTCACCGGACGGGAACAATGAGCAGTTCTTC. Translated, it gives CASSPDGNNEQFF.

This chain uses TRBV3-1 (or the pseudogene TRBV3-2) with TRBJ2-7; D is perhaps TRBD2 (7 bases). There are 15 residues in the CDR3. Germline V CDR1 and CDR2: LGHDT, YNNKEL (reference sequence). The V end was cut by 1 base, the J end by 2 bases, with 12 bases between. CDR3 coding DNA: TGTGCCAGCAGCCAAGCGGCGGGGGCCCCCTACGAGCAGTACTTC. This encodes CASSQAAGAPYEQYF.

The chain recombines TRBV2 with TRBJ2-3; 7 bases are shared with TRBD2. This CDR3 contains 12 residues. The trim removed 6 bases at V and 6 bases at J, leaving 3 bases unmatched. Germline V gives CDR1 SNHLY, CDR2 FYNNEI. This CDR3 is CASSGRRDTQYF. For the CDR3, the DNA is TGTGCCAGCAGCGGGAGGCGGGATACGCAGTATTTT.